This T cell receptor beta chain emerged from a study of blood T cell repertoires in COVID-19. Study summary: Both acute and convalescent COVID-19 samples were obtained from the United States, Italy and Spain. The analysed material was cDNA or gDNA that came from T cells, B-cell-depleted T cells, or PBMCs.

Enrolment of Seattle patients took place during active infection, and they were followed longitudinally. TCRdb keeps only in-frame clones here, not all; method: immunoSEQ multiplex PCR. The table lists roughly 49,000 clones, roughly 93% of them singletons, with roughly 1% in the top ten. The sample was peripheral blood. This clonotype originated in a man aged 60 to 69 with COVID-19, enrolled during active disease.

CDR3 nucleotide sequence: TGTGCCAGCAGCTCAGGACAGAGAGGCTACACCTTC. Protein: CASSSGQRGYTF. The chain recombines TRBV7-9 with TRBJ1-2; D may be TRBD1 (6 bases). Germline CDR1 is SEHNR and CDR2 is FQNEAQ (reference sequence). The length of the CDR3 is 12 residues. The V and J ends lost 4 bases and 8 bases respectively, with 11 bases between them.